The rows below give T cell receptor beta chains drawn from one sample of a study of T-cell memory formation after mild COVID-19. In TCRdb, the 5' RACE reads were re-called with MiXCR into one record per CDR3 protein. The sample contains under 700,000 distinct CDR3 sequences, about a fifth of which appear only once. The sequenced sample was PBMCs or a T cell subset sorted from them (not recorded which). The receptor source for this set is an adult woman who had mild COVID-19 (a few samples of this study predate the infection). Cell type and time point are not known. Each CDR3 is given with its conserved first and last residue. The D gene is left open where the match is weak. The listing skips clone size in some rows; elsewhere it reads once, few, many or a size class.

CDR3: CASSSQTGASWDEQFF
DNA: TGTGCCAGCAGTTCTCAGACAGGGGCATCCTGGGATGAGCAGTTCTTC
J: TRBJ2-1
size: .
length: 16
D: TRBD1
V: TRBV6-2/TRBV6-3

CDR3: CATSDSRGVQETQYF
DNA: TGTGCCACCAGTGATTCCCGGGGGGTACAAGAGACCCAGTACTTC
J: TRBJ2-5
size: few
length: 15
D: TRBD2
V: TRBV24-1

CDR3: CASSLGSGDQPQHF
DNA: TGCGCCAGCAGCTTGGGGTCAGGGGACCAGCCCCAGCATTTT
J: TRBJ1-5
size: few
length: 14
D: .
V: TRBV5-1

CDR3: CASSVGQGDNEQFF
DNA: TGCGCCAGCAGCGTCGGACAGGGGGACAATGAGCAGTTCTTC
J: TRBJ2-1
size: .
length: 14
D: TRBD1
V: TRBV5-1

CDR3: CASSFRGLYQETQYF
DNA: TGTGCCAGCAGTTTTCGGGGACTGTACCAAGAGACCCAGTACTTC
J: TRBJ2-5
size: few
length: 15
D: .
V: TRBV12-3/TRBV12-4

CDR3: CASSLAAGALRDTQYF
DNA: TGTGCCAGCAGCTTGGCGGCAGGGGCCCTGAGGGATACGCAGTATTTT
J: TRBJ2-3
size: .
length: 16
D: .
V: TRBV5-5

CDR3: CASTRSRWGQTYTEAFF
DNA: TGTGCCAGCACTCGCTCCCGGTGGGGACAAACTTACACTGAAGCTTTCTTT
J: TRBJ1-1
size: many
length: 17
D: .
V: TRBV28

CDR3: CASSQQGREKLFF
DNA: TGCGCCAGCAGTCAACAGGGACGGGAAAAACTGTTTTTT
J: TRBJ1-4
size: few
length: 13
D: .
V: TRBV5-1

CDR3: CASSLTYSLTNTGELFF
DNA: TGTGCCAGCAGCTTGACTTACAGCTTGACTAACACCGGGGAGCTGTTTTTT
J: TRBJ2-2
size: .
length: 17
D: .
V: TRBV7-3

CDR3: CASSLLQGNTGELFF
DNA: TGCGCCAGCAGCTTGCTCCAGGGGAACACCGGGGAGCTGTTTTTT
J: TRBJ2-2
size: few
length: 15
D: .
V: TRBV5-1

CDR3: CASSSPEGTQYF
DNA: TGCGCCAGCAGCTCGCCGGAGGGGACCCAGTACTTC
J: TRBJ2-5
size: many
length: 12
D: .
V: TRBV5-1

CDR3: CASSHRLAGNSYNEQFF
DNA: TGCGCCAGCAGCCACCGACTAGCGGGGAACTCCTACAATGAGCAGTTCTTC
J: TRBJ2-1
size: few
length: 17
D: TRBD2
V: TRBV4-3

CDR3: CSVEASSYNEQFF
DNA: TGCAGCGTTGAAGCTAGCTCCTACAATGAGCAGTTCTTC
J: TRBJ2-1
size: .
length: 13
D: .
V: TRBV29-1

CDR3: CASTRGGGEKLFF
DNA: TGTGCCAGCACCCGTGGAGGGGGTGAAAAACTGTTTTTT
J: TRBJ1-4
size: .
length: 13
D: .
V: TRBV12-3/TRBV12-4

CDR3: CSVGVPRAFF
DNA: TGCAGCGTTGGTGTCCCTCGTGCTTTCTTT
J: TRBJ1-1
size: few
length: 10
D: .
V: TRBV29-1

CDR3: CAWLGVNYGYTF
DNA: TGTGCCTGGCTGGGGGTCAACTATGGCTACACCTTC
J: TRBJ1-2
size: few
length: 12
D: .
V: TRBV30

CDR3: CASHFRDGSNQPQHF
DNA: TGTGCCAGCCACTTCCGGGACGGGAGCAATCAGCCCCAGCATTTT
J: TRBJ1-5
size: .
length: 15
D: .
V: TRBV19

CDR3: CASSQDTVNTEAFF
DNA: TGTGCCAGCAGCCAAGATACGGTGAACACTGAAGCTTTCTTT
J: TRBJ1-1
size: few
length: 14
D: .
V: TRBV14

CDR3: CASRTPRDVKSPTGTIMNTEAFF
DNA: TGTGCCAGCAGGACACCCAGGGACGTGAAATCTCCGACAGGGACCATCATGAACACTGAAGCTTTCTTT
J: TRBJ1-1
size: .
length: 23
D: TRBD1
V: TRBV6-2/TRBV6-3

CDR3: CAGAPEHTGELFF
DNA: TGTGCCGGCGCACCTGAACACACCGGGGAGCTGTTTTTT
J: TRBJ2-2
size: .
length: 13
D: .
V: TRBV12-3/TRBV12-4

CDR3: CASSAPVLHSGANVLTF
DNA: TGTGCCAGCAGCGCGCCAGTACTACACTCTGGGGCCAACGTCCTGACTTTC
J: TRBJ2-6
size: .
length: 17
D: .
V: TRBV7-9

CDR3: CASSHEPWVQPQHF
DNA: TGCGCCAGCAGCCATGAGCCCTGGGTTCAGCCCCAGCATTTT
J: TRBJ1-5
size: few
length: 14
D: .
V: TRBV4-1

CDR3: CASSFTLSTDTQYF
DNA: TGCGCCAGCAGCTTCACACTCAGCACAGATACGCAGTATTTT
J: TRBJ2-3
size: many
length: 14
D: .
V: TRBV5-1

CDR3: CASSLGTLYEQYF
DNA: TGTGCCAGCAGCCTCGGGACACTATACGAGCAGTACTTC
J: TRBJ2-7
size: .
length: 13
D: .
V: TRBV11-2

CDR3: CASSLRLVDGPTDTQYF
DNA: TGTGCCAGCAGCCTCCGGCTAGTAGACGGTCCCACAGATACGCAGTATTTT
J: TRBJ2-3
size: .
length: 17
D: .
V: TRBV9

CDR3: CASNHGTGGTGELFF
DNA: TGCGCCAGCAACCATGGGACGGGCGGAACCGGGGAGCTGTTTTTT
J: TRBJ2-2
size: .
length: 15
D: .
V: TRBV5-1

CDR3: CSVPLGQGEGDQYF
DNA: TGCAGCGTCCCACTGGGACAGGGCGAAGGGGACCAGTACTTC
J: TRBJ2-5
size: .
length: 14
D: TRBD1
V: TRBV29-1

CDR3: CASSPSGLAGEETQYF
DNA: TGTGCCAGCAGTCCTTCGGGACTAGCGGGAGAAGAGACCCAGTACTTC
J: TRBJ2-5
size: few
length: 16
D: TRBD2
V: TRBV6-5

CDR3: CASSSTEKNEKLFF
DNA: TGCGCCAGCAGCTCAACAGAGAAGAATGAAAAACTGTTTTTT
J: TRBJ1-4
size: few
length: 14
D: .
V: TRBV4-1

CDR3: CASSHTVGLRGTMYF
DNA: TGTGCCAGCAGTCACACGGTCGGTTTAAGAGGGACCATGTACTTC
J: TRBJ2-7
size: .
length: 15
D: .
V: TRBV12-3/TRBV12-4

CDR3: CASKEGGYSNQPQHF
DNA: TGTGCCAGCAAAGAGGGGGGCTATAGCAATCAGCCCCAGCATTTT
J: TRBJ1-5
size: .
length: 15
D: .
V: TRBV6-2/TRBV6-3

CDR3: CASSIAGGPDYEQYF
DNA: TGCGCCAGCAGCATAGCGGGAGGTCCCGACTACGAGCAGTACTTC
J: TRBJ2-7
size: few
length: 15
D: TRBD2
V: TRBV4-1

CDR3: CASSLASGGRSYEQYF
DNA: TGTGCCAGCAGCTTAGCGTCCGGTGGCAGGAGCTACGAGCAGTACTTC
J: TRBJ2-7
size: .
length: 16
D: .
V: TRBV7-2

CDR3: CSVSRVIMNTEAFF
DNA: TGCAGCGTTTCAAGGGTGATCATGAACACTGAAGCTTTCTTT
J: TRBJ1-1
size: .
length: 14
D: .
V: TRBV29-1

CDR3: CSAREQGAWGTEAFF
DNA: TGCAGTGCTAGAGAACAGGGGGCGTGGGGCACTGAAGCTTTCTTT
J: TRBJ1-1
size: .
length: 15
D: TRBD1
V: TRBV20-1

CDR3: CASSSTSLWEVGKLFF
DNA: TGTGCCAGCAGCTCTACAAGTTTGTGGGAGGTTGGAAAACTGTTTTTT
J: TRBJ1-4
size: few
length: 16
D: .
V: TRBV5-6

CDR3: CASIQGAGGELFF
DNA: TGTGCCAGCATTCAAGGGGCGGGCGGGGAGCTGTTTTTT
J: TRBJ2-2
size: .
length: 13
D: .
V: TRBV25-1

CDR3: CSAPSGQETQYF
DNA: TGCAGTGCCCCTTCGGGTCAAGAGACCCAGTACTTC
J: TRBJ2-5
size: few
length: 12
D: .
V: TRBV20-1

CDR3: CSVDRDPEQFF
DNA: TGCAGCGTAGACAGGGACCCTGAGCAGTTCTTC
J: TRBJ2-1
size: few
length: 11
D: TRBD1
V: TRBV29-1

CDR3: CASSRTGSIYEQYF
DNA: TGTGCCAGCTCACGGACAGGGAGTATCTACGAGCAGTACTTC
J: TRBJ2-7
size: few
length: 14
D: TRBD1
V: TRBV18

CDR3: CASSGSFGAAYGYTF
DNA: .
J: TRBJ1-2
size: .
length: 15
D: .
V: TRBV25-1

CDR3: CASSGPGLAGSGEQYF
DNA: TGTGCCAGCAGCGGCCCAGGCCTAGCGGGATCGGGCGAGCAGTACTTC
J: TRBJ2-7
size: .
length: 16
D: TRBD2
V: TRBV9

CDR3: CASNLGPGELFF
DNA: TGTGCCAGCAACCTTGGTCCCGGGGAGCTGTTTTTT
J: TRBJ2-2
size: .
length: 12
D: .
V: TRBV11-2

CDR3: CASSTRDRNPEQYF
DNA: TGTGCCAGCAGTACCCGGGACAGGAACCCCGAGCAGTACTTC
J: TRBJ2-7
size: .
length: 14
D: TRBD1
V: TRBV13

CDR3: CASRDERGAQYF
DNA: TGTGCCAGCAGAGACGAGCGGGGTGCGCAGTATTTT
J: TRBJ2-3
size: .
length: 12
D: TRBD2
V: TRBV12-3/TRBV12-4

CDR3: CASRPGQGVTGELFF
DNA: TGTGCCAGCAGACCTGGACAGGGGGTCACCGGGGAGCTGTTTTTT
J: TRBJ2-2
size: .
length: 15
D: TRBD1
V: TRBV6-5

CDR3: CASSQPTYSTLTYEQYF
DNA: TGTGCCAGCAGCCAACCGACTTACAGCACCTTGACCTACGAGCAGTACTTC
J: TRBJ2-7
size: few
length: 17
D: .
V: TRBV3-1

CDR3: CASSLAGDRLYEQYF
DNA: TGTGCCAGCAGCTTAGCGGGGGACAGATTATACGAGCAGTACTTC
J: TRBJ2-7
size: few
length: 15
D: TRBD1
V: TRBV7-2

CDR3: CASSLTGSEQFF
DNA: TGCGCCAGCAGCTTGACCGGTAGTGAGCAGTTCTTC
J: TRBJ2-1
size: few
length: 12
D: .
V: TRBV5-1

CDR3: CASRRQGAATGELFF
DNA: TGTGCCAGCAGGAGACAGGGGGCGGCCACCGGGGAGCTGTTTTTT
J: TRBJ2-2
size: few
length: 15
D: TRBD1
V: TRBV3-1

CDR3: CASSLLAGDTGELFF
DNA: TGTGCCAGCAGCTTACTGGCGGGAGACACCGGGGAGCTGTTTTTT
J: TRBJ2-2
size: once
length: 15
D: TRBD2
V: TRBV7-8

CDR3: CSAREVGPYNSPLHF
DNA: TGCAGTGCTAGAGAGGTGGGGCCGTATAATTCACCCCTCCACTTT
J: TRBJ1-6
size: few
length: 15
D: .
V: TRBV20-1

CDR3: CASSSAVPLYEQFF
DNA: TGTGCCAGCAGCTCAGCGGTTCCCTTGTATGAGCAGTTCTTC
J: TRBJ2-1
size: few
length: 14
D: .
V: TRBV7-3

CDR3: CSVESRTDGYEQYF
DNA: TGCAGCGTTGAGAGTAGGACGGATGGGTACGAGCAGTACTTC
J: TRBJ2-7
size: many
length: 14
D: .
V: TRBV29-1

CDR3: CASSYSIRDWNTEAFF
DNA: TGTGCCAGCAGTTACTCGATAAGGGATTGGAACACTGAAGCTTTCTTT
J: TRBJ1-1
size: once
length: 16
D: .
V: TRBV6-5

CDR3: CASSQAGNAYEQYF
DNA: TGCGCCAGCAGCCAAGCGGGGAATGCCTACGAGCAGTACTTC
J: TRBJ2-7
size: .
length: 14
D: .
V: TRBV4-1

CDR3: CASSLTSGGGDTQYF
DNA: TGTGCCAGCAGCCTTACTAGCGGGGGGGGAGATACGCAGTATTTT
J: TRBJ2-3
size: few
length: 15
D: TRBD2
V: TRBV7-2